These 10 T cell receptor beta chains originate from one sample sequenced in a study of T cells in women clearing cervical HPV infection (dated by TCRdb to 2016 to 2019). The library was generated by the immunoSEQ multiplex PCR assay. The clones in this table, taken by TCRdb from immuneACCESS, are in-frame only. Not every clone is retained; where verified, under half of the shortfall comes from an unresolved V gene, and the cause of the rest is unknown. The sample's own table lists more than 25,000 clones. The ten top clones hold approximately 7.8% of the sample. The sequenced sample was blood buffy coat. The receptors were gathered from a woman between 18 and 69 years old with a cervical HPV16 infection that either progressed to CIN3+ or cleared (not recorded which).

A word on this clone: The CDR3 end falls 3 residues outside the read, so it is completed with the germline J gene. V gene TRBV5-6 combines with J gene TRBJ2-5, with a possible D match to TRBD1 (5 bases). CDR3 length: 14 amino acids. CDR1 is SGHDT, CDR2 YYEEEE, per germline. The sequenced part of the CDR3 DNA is TGTGCCAGCAGTTCAGGGTTTCGCCCAGATACC. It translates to CASSSGFRPDT. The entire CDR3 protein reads CASSSGFRPDTQYF.

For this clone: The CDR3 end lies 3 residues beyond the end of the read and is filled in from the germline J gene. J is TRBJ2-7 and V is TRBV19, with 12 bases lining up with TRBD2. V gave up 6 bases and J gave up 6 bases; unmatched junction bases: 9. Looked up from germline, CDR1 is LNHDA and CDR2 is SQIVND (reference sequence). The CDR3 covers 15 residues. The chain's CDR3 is CASRTTSGGFSEQYF. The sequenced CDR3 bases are TGTGCCAGTAGAACGACTAGCGGGGGTTTTAGCGAG.

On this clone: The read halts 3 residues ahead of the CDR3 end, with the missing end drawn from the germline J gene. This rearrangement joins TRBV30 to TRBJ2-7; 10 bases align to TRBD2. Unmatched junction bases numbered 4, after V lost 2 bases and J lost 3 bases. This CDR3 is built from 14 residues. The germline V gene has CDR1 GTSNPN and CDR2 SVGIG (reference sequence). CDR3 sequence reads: CAWSPGTSVYEQYF. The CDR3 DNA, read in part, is TGTGCCTGGAGTCCCGGGACTAGCGTCTACGAG.

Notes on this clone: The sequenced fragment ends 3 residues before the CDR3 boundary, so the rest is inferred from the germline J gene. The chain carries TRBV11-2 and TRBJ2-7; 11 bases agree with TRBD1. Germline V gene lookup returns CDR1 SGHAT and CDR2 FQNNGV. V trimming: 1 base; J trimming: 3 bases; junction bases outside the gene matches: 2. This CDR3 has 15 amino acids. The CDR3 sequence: CASSLGGTGGYEQYF. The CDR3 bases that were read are TGTGCCAGCAGCTTAGGCGGGACAGGGGGCTACGAG.

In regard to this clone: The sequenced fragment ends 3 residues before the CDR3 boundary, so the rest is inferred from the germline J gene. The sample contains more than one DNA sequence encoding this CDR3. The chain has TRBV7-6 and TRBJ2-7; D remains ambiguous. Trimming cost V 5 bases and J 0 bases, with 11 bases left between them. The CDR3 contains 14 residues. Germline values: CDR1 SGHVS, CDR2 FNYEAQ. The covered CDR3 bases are TGTGCCAGCAGCCCCATAGCTAGCTCCTACGAG. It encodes CASSPIASSYE. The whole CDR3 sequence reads CASSPIASSYEQYF.

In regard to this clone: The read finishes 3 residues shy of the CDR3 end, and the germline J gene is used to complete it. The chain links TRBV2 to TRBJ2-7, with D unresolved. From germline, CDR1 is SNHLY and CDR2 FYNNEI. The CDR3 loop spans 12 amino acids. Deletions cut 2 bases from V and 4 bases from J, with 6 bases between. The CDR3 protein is CASSEQIYEQYF. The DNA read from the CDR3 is TGTGCCAGCAGTGAACAGATATACGAG.

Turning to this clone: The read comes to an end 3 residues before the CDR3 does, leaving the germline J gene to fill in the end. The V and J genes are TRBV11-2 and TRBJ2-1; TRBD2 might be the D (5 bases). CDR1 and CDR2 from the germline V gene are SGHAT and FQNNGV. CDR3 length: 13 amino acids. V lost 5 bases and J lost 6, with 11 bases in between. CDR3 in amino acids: CASSLDYLNEQFF. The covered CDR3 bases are TGTGCCAGCAGCCTTGACTACCTCAATGAG.

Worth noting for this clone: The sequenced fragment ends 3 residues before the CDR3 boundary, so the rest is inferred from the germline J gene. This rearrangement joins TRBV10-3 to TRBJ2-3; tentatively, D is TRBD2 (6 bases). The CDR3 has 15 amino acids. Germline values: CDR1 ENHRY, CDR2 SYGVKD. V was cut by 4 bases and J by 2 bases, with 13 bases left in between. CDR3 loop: CAISGGDGDTDTQYF. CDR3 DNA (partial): TGTGCCATCAGTGGGGGGGACGGCGACACAGATACG.

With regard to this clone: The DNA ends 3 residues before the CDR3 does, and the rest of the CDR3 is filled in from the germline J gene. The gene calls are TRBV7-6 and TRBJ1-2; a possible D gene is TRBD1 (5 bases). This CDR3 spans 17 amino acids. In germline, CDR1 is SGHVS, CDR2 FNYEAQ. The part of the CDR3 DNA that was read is TGTGCCAGCAGCTTGCCGGGGACTAGCGGGAAGGAGGATACC. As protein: CASSLPGTSGKEDT. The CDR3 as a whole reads CASSLPGTSGKEDTYTF.

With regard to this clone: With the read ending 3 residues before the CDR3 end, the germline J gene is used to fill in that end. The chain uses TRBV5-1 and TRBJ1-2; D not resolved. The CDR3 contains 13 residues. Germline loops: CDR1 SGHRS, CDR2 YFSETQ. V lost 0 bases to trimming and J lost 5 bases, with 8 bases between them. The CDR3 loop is CASSLEAVYGYTF. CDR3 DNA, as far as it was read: TGCGCCAGCAGCTTGGAGGCAGTTTATGGC. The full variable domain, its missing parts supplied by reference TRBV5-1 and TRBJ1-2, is KAGVTQTPRYLIKTRGQQVTLSCSPISGHRSVSWYQQTPGQGLQFLFEYFSETQRNKGNFPGRFSGRQFSNSRSEMNVSTLELGDSALYLCASSLEAVYGYTFGSGTRLTVV.